A selection of T cell receptor beta chains follows, all from one sample in a study of T cells in Graves' hyperthyroidism and ophthalmopathy. A single record per CDR3 protein comes from TCRdb applying MiXCR to the multiplex PCR reads. The profile covers nearly 250,000 distinct CDR3 sequences, with about 25% appearing a single time and 30% to 40% taken by the ten largest. The sequenced material came from blood. These receptor sequences come from a woman aged 40 to 55 with Graves' ophthalmopathy. Both conserved end residues are trimmed from each CDR3.

ASSLSGQVYEQY	TRBV28	TRBJ2-7
ASSTSKTQY	TRBV25-1	TRBJ2-5
ASSVGLVPATGELF	TRBV9	TRBJ2-2
ASSPMGGNYGYS	TRBV25-1	TRBJ1-2
ASTKRQVISQPQH	TRBV12-3/TRBV12-4	TRBJ1-5
ASSERFLSYEQY	TRBV7-9	TRBJ2-7
ASRTTSQRGLAGVRYNEQF	TRBV7-7	TRBJ2-1
ATSRDLGQGLAGSLAKNIQY	TRBV15	TRBJ2-4
ASRTGTGLAGSSYEQY	TRBV2	TRBJ2-7
ASSQRRLYEQY	TRBV4-2	TRBJ2-7
SVRPGQITSPLH	TRBV20-1	TRBJ1-6
SARLAYEQY	TRBV20-1	TRBJ2-7
ASSLVQGVPRGQETQY	TRBV5-1	TRBJ2-5
ATSGSARGTQY	TRBV24-1	TRBJ2-5
ASSPGDLPFYEQY	TRBV28	TRBJ2-7
ASSFLAGGPAYEQY	TRBV7-3	TRBJ2-7
ASSREWDRESTEAF	TRBV4-2	TRBJ1-1
AWSHSGGEQY	TRBV30	TRBJ2-7